A single sample is the source of the 26 T cell receptor beta chains below, sequenced in a study of blood T cell repertoires in COVID-19 (TCRdb year 2020). Library preparation employed the immunoSEQ multiplex PCR assay. The source is immuneACCESS, and TCRdb retained only in-frame sequences with V and J called. Part of the clones is not carried over; for the studies checked, unresolved V genes explain less than half of this, and the remainder is unexplained. The sample yields roughly 120,000 clones; 80% to 85% were counted once. 6.5% to 10% of the sample is taken by the ten largest. Sequencing used peripheral blood. These receptors were taken from a man aged 65 to 79 with acute or convalescent COVID-19.

The chain is built from TRBV27 and TRBJ2-7, with 7 bases lining up with TRBD1. The J segment lost 4 bases and the V segment lost 1 base, leaving 1 base of the junction unmatched. The CDR3 loop spans 13 amino acids. Germline V CDR1 and CDR2: MNHEY, SMNVEV (reference sequence). CDR3 bases: TGTGCCAGCAGTTTATACAGGGGATACGAGCAGTACTTC. This gives the protein CASSLYRGYEQYF.

The CDR3 is CASSSPFKLFF. Here the CDR3 DNA reads TGTGCCAGCAGTTCCCCCTTTAAGCTGTTTTTT. This chain links TRBV12-3 or TRBV12-4 with TRBJ2-2; no reliable D call. V was shortened by 4 bases and J by 12 bases, with 9 bases between the two germline ends. The CDR3 has 11 amino acids.

This clone was counted a few times. This chain links TRBV28 with TRBJ2-7, with a possible D match to TRBD1 (5 bases). Deletions cut 5 bases from V and 6 bases from J, with 8 bases between. The germline V gene has CDR1 MDHEN and CDR2 SYDVKM. There are 11 residues in the CDR3. The CDR3 DNA sequence: TGTGCCAGCAGTGCACAGGTCGAGCAGTACTTC. Protein sequence: CASSAQVEQYF.

The chain recombines TRBV2 with TRBJ2-2; 7 nucleotides line up with TRBD2. The V and J ends lost 11 bases and 2 bases, in that order; junction bases with no gene match: 11. Germline V gene lookup returns CDR1 SNHLY and CDR2 FYNNEI. The CDR3 runs 15 residues. The CDR3 region has the DNA TGTGCCGGCAATTCGGGACTATCTAACACCGGGGAGCTGTTTTTT. Its translation: CAGNSGLSNTGELFF. The entire variable domain, with the rest obtained from reference TRBV2 and TRBJ2-2, is as follows: EPEVTQTPSHQVTQMGQEVILRCVPISNHLYFYWYRQILGQKVEFLVSFYNNEISEKSEIFDDQFSVERPDGSNFTLKIRSTKLEDSAMYFCAGNSGLSNTGELFFGEGSRLTVL.

This clone has just a few counts. CDR3 protein: CASSMTGSNTEAFF. CDR3 DNA sequence: TGCGCCAGCAGCATGACAGGGAGTAACACTGAAGCTTTCTTT. V gene TRBV5-1 combines with J gene TRBJ1-1, with 7 bases matching TRBD1. The CDR3 consists of 14 residues. The V gene end was trimmed by 4 bases and the J gene end by 2 bases; junction bases not matched to a gene: 5. Germline V CDR1 and CDR2: SGHRS, YFSETQ.

V gene TRBV3-1 (or the pseudogene TRBV3-2) combines with J gene TRBJ2-7, with TRBD1 as a possible D gene (6 bases). The CDR3 runs 15 residues. Trimming removed 0 bases from V and 6 bases from J, with 15 bases in between. From germline, CDR1 is LGHDT and CDR2 YNNKEL (reference sequence). CDR3 sequence: CASSQDFGRGSEQYF. The CDR3 DNA follows: TGTGCCAGCAGCCAAGATTTTGGCAGGGGATCCGAGCAGTACTTC.

The chain links TRBV11-2 to TRBJ2-7; D is possibly TRBD1 (5 bases). CDR3 length: 14 residues. V gave up 1 base and J gave up 4 bases, with 11 bases separating them. The germline V gene has CDR1 SGHAT and CDR2 FQNNGV. CDR3 sequence reads: CASSLAGHAYEQYF. The CDR3 coding sequence is TGTGCCAGCAGCTTAGCCGGACACGCGTACGAGCAGTACTTC. The complete variable domain, with remaining parts taken from reference TRBV11-2 and TRBJ2-7, reads EAGVAQSPRYKIIEKRQSVAFWCNPISGHATLYWYQQILGQGPKLLIQFQNNGVVDDSQLPKDRFSAERLKGVDSTLKIQPAKLEDSAVYLCASSLAGHAYEQYFGPGTRLTVT.

The V and J genes are TRBV5-4 and TRBJ2-3; the match to TRBD1 covers 8 bases. V lost 2 bases and J lost 0; bases outside the gene matches: 5. Germline CDR1 SGHNT, CDR2 YYREEE (reference sequence). The CDR3 contains 16 residues. This CDR3 reads CASSFYRQGSTDTQYF. For the CDR3, the DNA is TGTGCCAGCAGCTTCTACCGACAGGGGAGCACAGATACGCAGTATTTT.

V usage is TRBV30 and J usage is TRBJ1-2; 8 nucleotides match TRBD1. CDR1 is GTSNPN, CDR2 SVGIG, per germline (reference sequence). There are 14 residues in the CDR3. V lost 2 bases and J lost 2; bases outside the gene matches: 4. This CDR3 is CAWSRTGLNYGYTF. CDR3 in DNA: TGTGCCTGGAGTAGGACAGGGTTGAACTATGGCTACACCTTC.

This chain uses TRBV5-1 with TRBJ1-4; TRBD1 matches at 8 bases. The CDR3 is 15 amino acids. Germline-derived CDR1 and CDR2 are SGHRS and YFSETQ. V trimming: 0 bases; J trimming: 5 bases; junction bases outside the gene matches: 3. The CDR3 DNA follows: TGCGCCAGCAGCTTGGGGGACAGGAAAAATGAAAAACTGTTTTTT. Residues: CASSLGDRKNEKLFF.

CDR3 protein: CASSLAIGTGELFF. In DNA, the CDR3 is TGCGCCAGCAGCTTGGCCATCGGTACCGGGGAGCTGTTTTTT. The V gene is TRBV5-1, the J gene TRBJ2-2, with D unclear. CDR3 size: 14 residues. V was pared by 0 bases and J by 5 bases, with 8 bases between. Germline-derived CDR1 and CDR2 are SGHRS and YFSETQ.

This chain uses TRBV5-1 with TRBJ2-7; D may be TRBD2 (5 bases). Germline-derived CDR1 and CDR2 are SGHRS and YFSETQ. The CDR3 has 16 amino acids. V lost 0 bases and J lost 7, with 20 bases in between. CDR3: CASSLGRRAPAQEQYF. The CDR3 coding sequence is TGCGCCAGCAGCTTGGGAAGGCGGGCTCCCGCCCAGGAGCAGTACTTC.

The V call is TRBV3-1 (or the pseudogene TRBV3-2), the J call TRBJ2-7; 7 positions agree with TRBD1. Losses at the gene ends were 0 bases for V and 3 bases for J; bases not matched to a gene: 8. The CDR3 contains 16 residues. The germline gives CDR1 LGHDT, CDR2 YNNKEL (reference sequence). Written as DNA, the CDR3 is TGTGCCAGCAGCCAAGATCCTGACAGGGCCGACTACGAGCAGTACTTC. Protein sequence: CASSQDPDRADYEQYF.

This chain uses TRBV12-3 or TRBV12-4 with TRBJ1-4; D is undetermined. Trimming removed 8 bases at V and 7 bases at J, with 14 bases between. The CDR3 totals 13 residues. Here the CDR3 reads CASARGGVEKLFF. CDR3 nucleotide sequence: TGTGCCAGCGCCCGAGGTGGCGTTGAAAAACTGTTTTTT.

This chain uses TRBV5-1 with TRBJ2-1, with 14 bases that match TRBD2. V lost 0 bases to trimming and J lost 9 bases; unmatched junction nucleotides: 5. CDR1 is SGHRS and CDR2 is YFSETQ in the germline V gene. The CDR3 is 16 residues long. CDR3 in DNA: TGCGCCAGCAGCTTGGCCGGACTAGCGGGGGGTGGTGAGCAGTTCTTC. Amino acids: CASSLAGLAGGGEQFF.

The chain joins TRBV16 to TRBJ2-5; 12 nucleotides match TRBD1. V shed 4 bases, J shed 3 bases, and the junction held 9 bases outside the gene matches. The CDR3 has 17 amino acids. Germline V lookup: CDR1 KGHSY, CDR2 FQNENV. CDR3 sequence reads: CASSPSGGTGGEETQYF. For the CDR3, the DNA is TGTGCCAGCAGCCCTTCCGGGGGGACAGGGGGCGAAGAGACCCAGTACTTC. Filled out from reference TRBV16 and TRBJ2-5, the complete variable domain reads GEEVAQTPKHLVRGEGQKAKLYCAPIKGHSYVFWYQQVLKNEFKFLISFQNENVFDETGMPKERFSAKCLPNSPCSLEIQATKLEDSAVYFCASSPSGGTGGEETQYFGPGTRLLVL.

The J gene is TRBJ1-6, the V gene TRBV30, with TRBD1 matching over 11 bases. V gave up 3 bases and J gave up 10 bases; unmatched junction bases: 5. The CDR3 is 14 residues long. Germline V gene sequence: CDR1 GTSNPN, CDR2 SVGIG (reference sequence). The CDR3 region has the DNA TGTGCCTGGAGGAGGACAGGGGGCAGGTCACCCCTCCACTTT. Translated: CAWRRTGGRSPLHF.

The rearrangement joins TRBV19 to TRBJ2-2, with 8 bases aligning to TRBD2. The CDR3 loop spans 15 amino acids. Germline CDR1 reads LNHDA; CDR2 reads SQIVND (reference sequence). With V trimmed by 3 bases and J by 4 bases, 4 bases remained unmatched. The CDR3 sequence is CASSIGGASTGELFF. In DNA form, the CDR3 reads TGTGCCAGTAGTATCGGGGGGGCCAGCACCGGGGAGCTGTTTTTT.

The table lists this clone with a few counts. V usage is TRBV6-6 and J usage is TRBJ2-7; 11 nucleotides align to TRBD1. This CDR3 contains 15 residues. From germline, CDR1 is MNHNY and CDR2 SVGAGI (reference sequence). The J segment lost 5 bases and the V segment lost 5 bases, leaving 8 bases of the junction unmatched. CDR3 region: CASSNRDRGFNEQYF. The CDR3 DNA reads as TGTGCCAGCAGTAACCGGGACAGGGGGTTCAACGAGCAGTACTTC.

This clone was detected only a few times. The chain uses TRBV9 and TRBJ2-1, with TRBD2 matching 9 bases. V lost 3 bases to trimming and J lost 4 bases; unmatched junction nucleotides: 5. The CDR3 is made up of 15 amino acids. Germline-derived CDR1 and CDR2 are SGDLS and YYNGEE. The CDR3 loop is CASSASSGEYNEQFF. CDR3 nucleotides: TGTGCCAGCAGCGCATCTAGCGGGGAGTACAATGAGCAGTTCTTC.

The rearrangement joins TRBV7-2 to TRBJ1-5; D gene unclear. CDR1 is SGHTA, CDR2 FQGNSA, per germline. The germline V and J ends were trimmed by 1 base and 2 bases, with 12 bases remaining between them. CDR3 length equals 16 residues. The CDR3 bases are TGTGCCAGCAGCTTAGGAGCCCCACGGGGCAATCAGCCCCAGCATTTT. Translating it yields CASSLGAPRGNQPQHF.

The rearrangement uses TRBV6-1 and TRBJ1-6; D may be TRBD1 (5 bases). This CDR3 comprises 16 residues. The ends were cut back, 4 bases at V and 9 bases at J, with 19 bases in the middle. Germline values: CDR1 MNHNS, CDR2 SASEGT. CDR3 sequence reads: CASSGGAGRLGSPLHF. CDR3 nucleotides: TGTGCCAGCAGTGGAGGGGCAGGGAGGCTTGGTTCACCCCTCCACTTT.

The chain couples TRBV7-8 to TRBJ2-2, with TRBD1 identical over 8 bases. Per the germline V gene, CDR1 is SGHVS and CDR2 is FQNEAQ. The CDR3 runs 14 residues. The J segment lost 5 bases and the V segment lost 7 bases, leaving 6 bases of the junction unmatched. The CDR3: CASTKTGVTGELFF. CDR3 in DNA: TGTGCCAGCACCAAGACAGGGGTTACCGGGGAGCTGTTTTTT.

CDR3 DNA: TGTGCCAGCAACCAGGGGACCGGGGAGCTGTTTTTT. This codes for CASNQGTGELFF. This chain uses TRBV2 with TRBJ2-2, with a weak D call TRBD1 (6 bases). There are 12 residues in the CDR3. Germline V lookup: CDR1 SNHLY, CDR2 FYNNEI. The V gene lost 7 bases and the J gene lost 5 bases, with 8 bases spanning the gap. The full variable domain, rest sourced from reference TRBV2 and TRBJ2-2, is EPEVTQTPSHQVTQMGQEVILRCVPISNHLYFYWYRQILGQKVEFLVSFYNNEISEKSEIFDDQFSVERPDGSNFTLKIRSTKLEDSAMYFCASNQGTGELFFGEGSRLTVL.

The chain uses TRBV19 and TRBJ1-3; no definite D call. The CDR3 has 13 amino acids. CDR1 is LNHDA, CDR2 SQIVND, per germline (reference sequence). V shed 6 bases and J shed 3 bases, with 9 bases lying between them. The CDR3 DNA reads as TGTGCCAGTAGCCTGACTGATGGAAACACCATATATTTT. This encodes CASSLTDGNTIYF. The complete variable domain, with remaining parts taken from reference TRBV19 and TRBJ1-3, reads DGGITQSPKYLFRKEGQNVTLSCEQNLNHDAMYWYRQDPGQGLRLIYYSQIVNDFQKGDIAEGYSVSREKKESFPLTVTSAQKNPTAFYLCASSLTDGNTIYFGEGSWLTVV.

The chain uses TRBV19 and TRBJ2-2; TRBD1 agrees at 7 bases. The germline gives CDR1 LNHDA, CDR2 SQIVND (reference sequence). V was pared by 5 bases and J by 4 bases, with 4 bases of the junction left unmatched. The CDR3 has 14 residues. The CDR3 region has the DNA TGTGCCAGTAGTTTGGGACAGATCACCGGGGAGCTGTTTTTT. As protein: CASSLGQITGELFF. The whole variable domain, filled in from reference TRBV19 and TRBJ2-2, reads DGGITQSPKYLFRKEGQNVTLSCEQNLNHDAMYWYRQDPGQGLRLIYYSQIVNDFQKGDIAEGYSVSREKKESFPLTVTSAQKNPTAFYLCASSLGQITGELFFGEGSRLTVL.